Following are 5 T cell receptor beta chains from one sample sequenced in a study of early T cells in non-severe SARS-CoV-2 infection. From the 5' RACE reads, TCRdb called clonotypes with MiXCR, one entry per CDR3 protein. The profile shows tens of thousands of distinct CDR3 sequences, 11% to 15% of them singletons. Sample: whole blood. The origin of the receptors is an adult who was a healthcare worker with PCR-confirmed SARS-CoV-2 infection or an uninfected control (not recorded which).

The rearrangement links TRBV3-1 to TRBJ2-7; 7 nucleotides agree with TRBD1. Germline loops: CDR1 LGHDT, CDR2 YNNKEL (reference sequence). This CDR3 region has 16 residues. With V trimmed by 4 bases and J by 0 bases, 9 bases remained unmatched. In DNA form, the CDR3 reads TGTGCCAGCAGCCCCCGTATCCGGGACAGCTCCTACGAGCAGTACTTC. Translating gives CASSPRIRDSSYEQYF.

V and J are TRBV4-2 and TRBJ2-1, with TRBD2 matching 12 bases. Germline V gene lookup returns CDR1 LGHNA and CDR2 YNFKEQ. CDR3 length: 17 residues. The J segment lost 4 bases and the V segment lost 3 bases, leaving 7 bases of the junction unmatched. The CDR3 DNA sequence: TGTGCCAGCAGCCACGCACTAGCGGGGGGAGGATACAATGAGCAGTTCTTC. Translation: CASSHALAGGGYNEQFF.

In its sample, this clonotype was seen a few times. CDR3 sequence reads: CASSSSLTATGTDTQYF. The CDR3 bases are TGTGCCAGCAGCTCTTCCCTGACCGCCACCGGCACAGATACGCAGTATTTT. The chain couples TRBV7-2 to TRBJ2-3; unclear D gene. This CDR3 has 17 residues. Germline values: CDR1 SGHTA, CDR2 FQGNSA. Trimming pared 4 bases from V and 1 base from J, leaving 18 bases between.

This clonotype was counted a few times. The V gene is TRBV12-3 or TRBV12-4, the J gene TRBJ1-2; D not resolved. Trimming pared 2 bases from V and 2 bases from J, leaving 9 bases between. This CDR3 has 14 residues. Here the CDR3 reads CASSLPAGNYGYTF. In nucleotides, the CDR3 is TGTGCCAGCAGTTTACCTGCGGGAAACTATGGCTACACCTTC.

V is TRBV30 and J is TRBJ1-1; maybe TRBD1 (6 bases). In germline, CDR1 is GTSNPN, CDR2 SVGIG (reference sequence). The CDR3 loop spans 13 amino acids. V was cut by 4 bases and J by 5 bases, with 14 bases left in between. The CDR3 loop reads CAWTTGIRTEAFF. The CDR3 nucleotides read TGTGCCTGGACTACAGGGATTCGGACTGAAGCTTTCTTT.